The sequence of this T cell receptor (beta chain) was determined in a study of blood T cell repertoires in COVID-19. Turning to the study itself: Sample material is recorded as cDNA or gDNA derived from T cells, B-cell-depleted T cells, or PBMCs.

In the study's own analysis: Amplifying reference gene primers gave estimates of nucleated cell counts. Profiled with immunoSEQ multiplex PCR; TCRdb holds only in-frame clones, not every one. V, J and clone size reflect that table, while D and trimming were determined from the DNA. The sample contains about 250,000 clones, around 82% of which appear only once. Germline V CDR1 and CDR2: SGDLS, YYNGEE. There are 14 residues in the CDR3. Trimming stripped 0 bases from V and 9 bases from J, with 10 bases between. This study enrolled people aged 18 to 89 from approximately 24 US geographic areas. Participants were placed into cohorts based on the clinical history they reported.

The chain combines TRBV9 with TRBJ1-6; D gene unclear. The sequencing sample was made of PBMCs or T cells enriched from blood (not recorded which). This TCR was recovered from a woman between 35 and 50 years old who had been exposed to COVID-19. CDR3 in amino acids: CASSVDSGSSPLHF. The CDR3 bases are TGTGCCAGCAGCGTAGACAGCGGGAGTTCACCCCTCCACTTT.